The 10 T cell receptor beta chains below come from one sample, sequenced in a study of T-cell reconstitution after alpha-beta-depleted transplantation in children. Preparation of the TCRbeta library involved a method that used unique molecular identifiers. In TCRdb, the PCR reads were re-called with MiXCR into one record per CDR3 protein. Of around 500,000 distinct CDR3 sequences listed, 23% are singletons. Source: PBMCs, mostly from graft donor cells, taken 360 days after TCRalphabeta/CD19-depleted stem cell transplant. The receptors originated from a boy under two years old who had a stem cell transplant for acute myeloid leukemia, so the T cells may come from the graft donor.

The chain links TRBV13 to TRBJ2-3; D unresolved. CDR3 size: 13 residues. Germline assignment: CDR1 PRHDT and CDR2 FYEKMQ (reference sequence). With 0 bases removed from V and 6 bases from J, the gap between germline ends came to 7 bases. The CDR3 here is CASSLGARDTQYF. CDR3 in DNA: TGTGCCAGCAGCTTAGGAGCGAGGGATACGCAGTATTTT.

The CDR3 coding sequence is TGTGCCAGCAGCTGGGGGGCAGCCAAAAACATTCAGTACTTC. It specifies CASSWGAAKNIQYF. The rearrangement links TRBV7-2 to TRBJ2-4; D is perhaps TRBD1 or TRBD2 (6 bases each). This CDR3 has 14 amino acids. CDR1 SGHTA and CDR2 FQGNSA come from the germline V gene. V lost 4 bases and J 0 bases, leaving 7 bases between the germline ends.

The chain is built from TRBV9 and TRBJ2-1, with D maybe TRBD1 (5 bases). With 4 bases removed from V and 0 bases from J, the gap between germline ends came to 29 bases. CDR1 and CDR2 (germline): SGDLS, YYNGEE. CDR3 size: 21 residues. The CDR3 is CASSTQPAAGRTTFSYNEQFF. As DNA, the CDR3 is TGTGCCAGCAGCACCCAACCGGCGGCAGGGCGAACGACCTTCTCCTACAATGAGCAGTTCTTC. The full variable domain, rest sourced from reference TRBV9 and TRBJ2-1, is DSGVTQTPKHLITATGQRVTLRCSPRSGDLSVYWYQQSLDQGLQFLIQYYNGEERAKGNILERFSAQQFPDLHSELNLSSLELGDSALYFCASSTQPAAGRTTFSYNEQFFGPGTRLTVL.

This clonotype showed up many times. V usage is TRBV5-1 and J usage is TRBJ1-1, with a possible D match to TRBD1 (5 bases). V lost 2 bases and J lost 4, with 9 bases in between. The CDR3 is 13 residues long. CDR1 is SGHRS, CDR2 YFSETQ, per germline. The CDR3 DNA sequence: TGCGCCAGCAGCTTATCGAGGGGCACTGAAGCTTTCTTT. This sequence encodes CASSLSRGTEAFF. The variable domain in full, with the rest retrieved from reference TRBV5-1 and TRBJ1-1, is KAGVTQTPRYLIKTRGQQVTLSCSPISGHRSVSWYQQTPGQGLQFLFEYFSETQRNKGNFPGRFSGRQFSNSRSEMNVSTLELGDSALYLCASSLSRGTEAFFGQGTRLTVV.

Many counts were recorded for this clonotype. The gene calls are TRBV11-2 and TRBJ2-4; possible D gene TRBD2, 5 bases. Germline values: CDR1 SGHAT, CDR2 FQNNGV. V lost 4 bases to trimming and J lost 3 bases, with 13 bases between them. The CDR3 loop spans 15 amino acids. The chain's CDR3 is CASSYRGLDKNIQYF. The CDR3 DNA is TGTGCCAGCAGCTACCGCGGACTGGACAAAAACATTCAGTACTTC.

This rearrangement joins TRBV7-6 to TRBJ2-3; 11 bases are shared with TRBD2. The CDR3 runs 20 residues. Germline trimming cut 5 bases from V and 2 bases from J; bases unmatched to any gene: 18. Germline CDR1 is SGHVS and CDR2 is FNYEAQ. The CDR3 sequence is CASSKPHIAGGSPLTDTQYF. The CDR3 DNA sequence: TGTGCCAGCAGCAAACCTCACATAGCGGGGGGGTCCCCCCTCACAGATACGCAGTATTTT.

The CDR3 coding sequence is TGTGCCAGCAGCCCTGGGAGTTTTACAGATACGCAGTATTTT. Translating gives CASSPGSFTDTQYF. This rearrangement joins TRBV4-2 to TRBJ2-3; D may be TRBD2 (5 bases). V dropped 4 bases and J dropped 3 bases, with 11 bases sitting between them. The CDR3 runs to 14 residues. CDR1 and CDR2 from the germline V gene are LGHNA and YNFKEQ.

The sample holds a few counts of this clonotype. The V and J genes are TRBV12-5 and TRBJ2-1; D may be TRBD1 (6 bases). This CDR3 has 12 residues. Trimming removed 10 bases at V and 5 bases at J, with 12 bases between. Germline V gives CDR1 LGHNT, CDR2 FRNRAP. CDR3 sequence: CATQGWDNEQFF. The CDR3 DNA reads TGTGCTACACAGGGATGGGACAATGAGCAGTTCTTC.

This clonotype came up many times. The chain recombines TRBV28 with TRBJ2-5, with 12 bases fitting TRBD2. CDR3 length equals 15 residues. Germline V gene sequence: CDR1 MDHEN, CDR2 SYDVKM. Germline trimming cut 5 bases from V and 1 base from J; bases unmatched to any gene: 2. The CDR3, as DNA: TGTGCCAGCAGTCGACTAGCGGGGGCCCAAGAGACCCAGTACTTC. Its translation is CASSRLAGAQETQYF.

A few counts support this clonotype. The rearrangement joins TRBV20-1 to TRBJ2-1; 12 nucleotides match TRBD1. The CDR3 has 15 amino acids. Losses at the gene ends were 4 bases for V and 6 bases for J; bases not matched to a gene: 7. Germline assignment: CDR1 DFQATT and CDR2 SNEGSKA (reference sequence). CDR3 in DNA: TGCAGTGCTACATCACCGGGACAGGGGGCCAATGAGCAGTTCTTC. This encodes CSATSPGQGANEQFF.